Sequencing of this T cell receptor (beta chain) was carried out in a study of blood T cell repertoires in COVID-19. Study overall: There were acute and convalescent COVID-19 samples, and they came from the United States, Italy and Spain. Nucleic acid was either cDNA or gDNA, and it came from T cells, B-cell-depleted T cells, or PBMCs.

The CDR3 has 14 residues. Germline CDR1 reads SEHNR; CDR2 reads FQNEAQ (reference sequence). V shed 1 base and J shed 2 bases, with 8 bases lying between them. Per the original data handling: From reference gene primer amplification, estimates of nucleated cell counts were derived. The method was immunoSEQ multiplex PCR; TCRdb's version includes in-frame clones alone and lacks a portion of them. V and J calls and clone size are those listed in that table; D and trimming were worked out from the DNA. The sample shows about 30,000 clones, about 90% of them seen only once. Material for sequencing was peripheral blood. The gene calls are TRBV7-9 and TRBJ1-2; D is possibly TRBD1 (6 bases). The receptor comes from a human donor with active COVID-19. The donor label of this sample is uncertain. Here the CDR3 DNA reads TGTGCCAGCAGCTTAGATGGACAGAACTATGGCTACACCTTC. Its translation is CASSLDGQNYGYTF.